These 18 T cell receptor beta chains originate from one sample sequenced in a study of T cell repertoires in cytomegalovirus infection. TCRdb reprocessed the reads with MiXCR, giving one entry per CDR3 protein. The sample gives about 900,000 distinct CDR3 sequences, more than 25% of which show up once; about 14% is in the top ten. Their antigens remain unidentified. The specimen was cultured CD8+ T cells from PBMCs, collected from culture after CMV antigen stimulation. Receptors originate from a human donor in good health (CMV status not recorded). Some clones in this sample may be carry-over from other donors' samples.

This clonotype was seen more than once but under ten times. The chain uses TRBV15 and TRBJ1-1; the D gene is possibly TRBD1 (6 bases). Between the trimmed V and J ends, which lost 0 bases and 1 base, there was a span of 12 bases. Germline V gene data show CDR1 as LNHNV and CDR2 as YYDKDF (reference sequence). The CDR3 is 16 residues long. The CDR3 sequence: CATSRDLGGANTEAFF. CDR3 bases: TGTGCCACCAGCAGAGATTTGGGGGGGGCGAACACTGAAGCTTTCTTT.

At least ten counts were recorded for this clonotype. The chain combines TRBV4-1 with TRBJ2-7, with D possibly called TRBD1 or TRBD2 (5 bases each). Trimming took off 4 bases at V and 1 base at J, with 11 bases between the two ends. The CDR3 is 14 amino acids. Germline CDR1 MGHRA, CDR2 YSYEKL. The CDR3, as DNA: TGCGCCAGCAGCCGGGGGACCGGGTCCTACGAGCAGTACTTC. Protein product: CASSRGTGSYEQYF.

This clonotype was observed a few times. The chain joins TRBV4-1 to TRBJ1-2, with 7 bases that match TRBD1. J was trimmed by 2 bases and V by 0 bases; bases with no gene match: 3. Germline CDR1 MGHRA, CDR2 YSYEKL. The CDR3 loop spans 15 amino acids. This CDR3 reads CASSQDSGGNYGYTF. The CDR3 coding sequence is TGCGCCAGCAGCCAAGATTCAGGGGGAAACTATGGCTACACCTTC.

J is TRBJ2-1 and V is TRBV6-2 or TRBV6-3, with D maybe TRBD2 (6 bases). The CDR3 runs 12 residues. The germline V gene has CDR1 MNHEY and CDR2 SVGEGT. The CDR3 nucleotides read TGTGCTGGGGGGAGCTCCTACAATGAGCAGTTCTTC. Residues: CAGGSSYNEQFF.

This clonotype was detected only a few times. CDR3 DNA sequence: TGTGCCAGCAGTTCTTGGGACTACTCGAACACCGGGGAGCTGTTTTTT. Protein product: CASSSWDYSNTGELFF. The chain combines TRBV6-5 with TRBJ2-2, with TRBD2 identical over 7 bases. There are 16 residues in the CDR3. Germline-derived CDR1 and CDR2 are MNHEY and SVGAGI. The V gene end was trimmed by 4 bases and the J gene end by 0 bases; junction bases not matched to a gene: 5.

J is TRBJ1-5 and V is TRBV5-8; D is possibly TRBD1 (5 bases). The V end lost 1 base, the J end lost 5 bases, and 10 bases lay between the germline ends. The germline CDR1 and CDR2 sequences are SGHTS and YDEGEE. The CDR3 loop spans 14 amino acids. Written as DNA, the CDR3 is TGTGCCAGCAGCTTGAAACGGGGGGATCAGCCCCAGCATTTT. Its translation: CASSLKRGDQPQHF.

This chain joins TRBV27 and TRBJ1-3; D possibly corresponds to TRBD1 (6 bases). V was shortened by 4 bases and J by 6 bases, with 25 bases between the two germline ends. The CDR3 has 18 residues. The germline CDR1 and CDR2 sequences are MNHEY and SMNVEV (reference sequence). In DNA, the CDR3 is TGTGCCAGCAGTTCCTTCGGGCAGGGGCCTAAAAGGATAAACACCATATATTTT. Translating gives CASSSFGQGPKRINTIYF.

The CDR3, as DNA: TGTGCCAGCAGCAATCTTACGGGGGGGCATAGCACAGATACGCAGTATTTT. Translation: CASSNLTGGHSTDTQYF. The chain is built from TRBV7-9 and TRBJ2-3, with 8 positions matching TRBD2. Per germline, CDR1 SEHNR and CDR2 FQNEAQ (reference sequence). The V and J ends lost 5 bases and 0 bases, in that order; junction bases with no gene match: 10. The CDR3 runs 17 residues.

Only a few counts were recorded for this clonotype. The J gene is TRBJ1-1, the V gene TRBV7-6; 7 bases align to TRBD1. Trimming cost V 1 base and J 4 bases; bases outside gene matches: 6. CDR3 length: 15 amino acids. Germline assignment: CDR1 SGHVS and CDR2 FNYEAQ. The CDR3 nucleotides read TGTGCCAGCAGCTTAGAACAGGGGAGGGGCACTGAAGCTTTCTTT. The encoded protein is CASSLEQGRGTEAFF.

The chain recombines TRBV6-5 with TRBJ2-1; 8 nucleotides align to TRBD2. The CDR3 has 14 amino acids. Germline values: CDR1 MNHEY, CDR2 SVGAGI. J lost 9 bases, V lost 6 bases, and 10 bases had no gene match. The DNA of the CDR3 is TGTGCCAGCAGCTTTAGCGGGGCTGTACCTGAGCAGTTCTTC. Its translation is CASSFSGAVPEQFF.

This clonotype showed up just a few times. The CDR3 DNA reads as TGTGCCAGCAGCAAGGGACCGACCTACAATGAGCAGTTCTTC. Protein: CASSKGPTYNEQFF. The gene calls are TRBV7-4 and TRBJ2-1; D tentatively reads TRBD1 or TRBD2 (5 bases each). The V end was cut by 5 bases, the J end by 2 bases, with 10 bases between. The CDR3 sequence is 14 residues long. The germline gives CDR1 SGHVT, CDR2 SQSDAQ.

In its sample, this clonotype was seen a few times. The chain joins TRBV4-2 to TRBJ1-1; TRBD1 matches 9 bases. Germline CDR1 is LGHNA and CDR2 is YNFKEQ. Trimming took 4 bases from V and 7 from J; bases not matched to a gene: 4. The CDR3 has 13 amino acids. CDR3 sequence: CASSPTGGDEAFF. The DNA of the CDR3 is TGTGCCAGCAGCCCCACAGGGGGCGATGAAGCTTTCTTT.

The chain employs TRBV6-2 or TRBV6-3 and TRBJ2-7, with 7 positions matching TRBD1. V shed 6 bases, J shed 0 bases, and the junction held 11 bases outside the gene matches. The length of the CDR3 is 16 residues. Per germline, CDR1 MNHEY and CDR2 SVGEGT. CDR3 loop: CASRSPGTAISYEQYV. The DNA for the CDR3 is TGTGCCAGCAGATCCCCCGGGACAGCGATCTCCTACGAGCAGTACGTC.

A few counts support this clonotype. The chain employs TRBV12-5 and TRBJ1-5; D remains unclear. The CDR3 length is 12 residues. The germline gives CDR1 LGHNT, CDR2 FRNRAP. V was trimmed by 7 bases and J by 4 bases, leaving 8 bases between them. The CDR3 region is CASAAGNQPQHF. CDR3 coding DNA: TGTGCTAGTGCAGCGGGTAATCAGCCCCAGCATTTT.

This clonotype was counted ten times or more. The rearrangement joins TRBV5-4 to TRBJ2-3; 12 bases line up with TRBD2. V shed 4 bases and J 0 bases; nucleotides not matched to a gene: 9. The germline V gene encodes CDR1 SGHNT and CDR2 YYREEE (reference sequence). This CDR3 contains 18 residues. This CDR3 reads CASSETSGGPHSTDTQYF. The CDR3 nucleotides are TGTGCCAGCAGCGAAACTAGCGGGGGGCCCCATAGCACAGATACGCAGTATTTT. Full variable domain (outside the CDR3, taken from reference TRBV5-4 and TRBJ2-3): ETGVTQSPTHLIKTRGQQVTLRCSSQSGHNTVSWYQQALGQGPQFIFQYYREEENGRGNFPPRFSGLQFPNYSSELNVNALELDDSALYLCASSETSGGPHSTDTQYFGPGTRLTVL.

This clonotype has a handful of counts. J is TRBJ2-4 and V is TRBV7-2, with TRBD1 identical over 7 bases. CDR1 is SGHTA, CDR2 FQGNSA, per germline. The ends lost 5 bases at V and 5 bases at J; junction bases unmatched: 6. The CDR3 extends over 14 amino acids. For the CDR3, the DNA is TGTGCCAGCAGCCTAAGGGACAGTCAAAACATTCAGTACTTC. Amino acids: CASSLRDSQNIQYF.

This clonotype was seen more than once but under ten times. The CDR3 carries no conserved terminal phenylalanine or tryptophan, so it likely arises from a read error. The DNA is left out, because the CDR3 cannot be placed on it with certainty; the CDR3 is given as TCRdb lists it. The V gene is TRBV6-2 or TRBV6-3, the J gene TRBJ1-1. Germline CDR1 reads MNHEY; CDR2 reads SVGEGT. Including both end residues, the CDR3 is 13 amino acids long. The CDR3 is CASSRETIGGLRL.

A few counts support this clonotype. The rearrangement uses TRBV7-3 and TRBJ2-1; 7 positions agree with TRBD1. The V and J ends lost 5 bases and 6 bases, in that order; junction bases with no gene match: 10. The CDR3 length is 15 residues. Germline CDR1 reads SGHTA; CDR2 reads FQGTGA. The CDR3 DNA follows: TGTGCCAGCAGCCCCACGCAGACAGGGATCAATGAGCAGTTCTTC. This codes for CASSPTQTGINEQFF.